Presented here are 8 T cell receptor beta chains from one specimen sequenced in a study of blood T cell repertoires in COVID-19. The repertoire was sequenced with immunoSEQ multiplex PCR; TCRdb's copy has only in-frame clones and lacks some. The data contain approximately 190,000 clones, 70% to 90% of them seen just once; the ten biggest clones take up 4.5% to 7.5%. What was sequenced was peripheral blood. The receptor source for this set is a man at least 80 years old with acute or convalescent COVID-19.

The rearrangement uses TRBV5-5 and TRBJ1-4, with D uncertain. V was shortened by 2 bases and J by 8 bases, with 16 bases between the two germline ends. From germline, CDR1 is SGHKS and CDR2 YYEKEE (reference sequence). CDR3 length: 15 residues. The CDR3 spells CASSFAGSKNEKLFF. DNA of the CDR3: TGTGCCAGCAGCTTCGCCGGGAGCAAAAACGAAAAACTGTTTTTT.

This clone was counted between two and nine times. Other DNA sequences in this sample translate to the same CDR3. The chain is built from TRBV3-1 (or the pseudogene TRBV3-2) and TRBJ2-3, with 7 nucleotides matching TRBD2. J lost 2 bases, V lost 3 bases, and 2 bases had no gene match. The CDR3 consists of 14 residues. Germline CDR1 and CDR2: LGHDT and YNNKEL (reference sequence). CDR3 sequence reads: CASSHGRSTDTQYF. CDR3 nucleotides: TGTGCCAGCAGCCACGGGAGGTCCACAGATACGCAGTATTTT.

This clone was recorded a few times. The rearrangement joins TRBV15 to TRBJ2-3; 8 nucleotides align to TRBD2. The length of the CDR3 is 16 residues. Germline lookup yields CDR1 LNHNV and CDR2 YYDKDF (reference sequence). Trimming at V came to 0 bases and at J to 6 bases, leaving 8 bases not matched to a gene. This CDR3 reads CATSRESAGGVDTQYF. The CDR3 DNA reads as TGTGCCACCAGCAGAGAATCGGCGGGAGGTGTGGATACGCAGTATTTT. The entire variable domain, with the rest obtained from reference TRBV15 and TRBJ2-3, is as follows: DAMVIQNPRYQVTQFGKPVTLSCSQTLNHNVMYWYQQKSSQAPKLLFHYYDKDFNNEADTPDNFQSRRPNTSFCFLDIRSPGLGDTAMYLCATSRESAGGVDTQYFGPGTRLTVL.

The V gene is TRBV18, the J gene TRBJ2-3, with D possibly being TRBD2 (6 bases). V was pared by 11 bases and J by 6 bases, with 15 bases between. Germline V gene lookup returns CDR1 KGHSH and CDR2 LQKENI. The CDR3 extends over 12 amino acids. The CDR3 loop reads CAGRGSGDTQYF. CDR3 DNA: TGTGCCGGGCGGGGCAGCGGGGATACGCAGTATTTT.

This clone occurred a few times. The chain uses TRBV3-1 (or the pseudogene TRBV3-2) and TRBJ1-2, with TRBD1 matching over 7 bases. The V gene end was trimmed by 5 bases and the J gene end by 7 bases; junction bases not matched to a gene: 13. Germline V gene sequence: CDR1 LGHDT, CDR2 YNNKEL (reference sequence). The CDR3 spans 15 residues. The CDR3 protein is CASSSQGGSAGGYTF. CDR3 sequence (DNA): TGTGCCAGCAGCAGCCAGGGGGGCTCAGCAGGTGGCTACACCTTC.

The chain has TRBV30 and TRBJ2-6; D unresolved. The CDR3 runs to 18 residues. Per germline, CDR1 GTSNPN and CDR2 SVGIG (reference sequence). V was clipped by 2 bases and J by 0 bases, with 17 bases between them. CDR3 DNA sequence: TGTGCCTGGAGTACGGGTTCTACCCCACGCTCTGGGGCCAACGTCCTGACTTTC. This translates into CAWSTGSTPRSGANVLTF.

The CDR3 here is CASSLGSLLVLQGTDTQYF. Here the CDR3 DNA reads TGTGCCAGCAGCTTAGGGTCGCTACTCGTTTTGCAAGGCACAGATACGCAGTATTTT. V gene TRBV7-9 combines with J gene TRBJ2-3; D unclear. This CDR3 spans 19 amino acids. The V and J ends lost 1 base and 1 base respectively, with 21 bases between them. Germline-derived CDR1 and CDR2 are SEHNR and FQNEAQ (reference sequence).

The gene calls are TRBV5-1 and TRBJ1-2; TRBD1 matches at 8 bases. The CDR3 runs 16 residues. V lost 4 bases, J lost 4 bases, and 12 bases stayed unmatched. Germline V lookup: CDR1 SGHRS, CDR2 YFSETQ. In nucleotides, the CDR3 is TGCGCCAGCAGCCCTGAGCTAGGACAGGGCGCCTATGGCTACACCTTC. Translation: CASSPELGQGAYGYTF.